This T cell receptor beta chain is drawn from a study of cytomegalovirus exposure and HLA in healthy donors. Whole-study findings and limits: Analysis performed later found approximately 17,000 TCR beta sequences associated with HLA alleles at 0.05 false discovery rate. Researchers reported that a few CMV-associated chains were confirmed in vitro as CMV antigen-specific.

Primers for the PCR totalled 60 Vbeta and 13 Jbeta. Sequenced by immunoSEQ multiplex PCR; TCRdb stores in-frame clones only, minus some. The data contain about 140,000 clones, under 80% of them singletons. Trimming took off 0 bases at V and 3 bases at J, with 9 bases between the two ends. The germline V gene has CDR1 GTSNPN and CDR2 SVGIG (reference sequence). The CDR3 contains 14 residues. Remarks on this clone: Its antigen is still unknown.

The chain combines TRBV30 with TRBJ1-5; tentatively, D is TRBD1 (6 bases). The TCR was taken from a male donor in good health and CMV-seronegative. The sample comprised PBMCs. The CDR3, as DNA: TGTGCCTGGAGTGTGGCAGGGGACAATCAGCCCCAGCATTTT. It specifies CAWSVAGDNQPQHF.